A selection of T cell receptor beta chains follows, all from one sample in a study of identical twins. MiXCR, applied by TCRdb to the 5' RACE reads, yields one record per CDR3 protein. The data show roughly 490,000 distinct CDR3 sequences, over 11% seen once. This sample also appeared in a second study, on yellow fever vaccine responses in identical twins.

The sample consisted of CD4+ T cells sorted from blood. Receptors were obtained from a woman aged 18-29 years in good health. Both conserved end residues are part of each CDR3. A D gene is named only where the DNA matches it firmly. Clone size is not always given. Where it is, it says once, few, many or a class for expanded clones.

cdr3_aa: CASSELWGQYF; cdr3_nt: TGTGCCAGCAGTGAATTGTGGGGGCAGTACTTC; clone_size: NA; v_call: TRBV2; j_call: TRBJ2-7; d_call: NA
cdr3_aa: CASSLAGVYGYTF; cdr3_nt: TGCGCCAGCAGCTTGGCAGGAGTCTATGGCTACACCTTC; clone_size: few; v_call: TRBV5-1; j_call: TRBJ1-2; d_call: NA
cdr3_aa: CASSSTEQFF; cdr3_nt: TGTGCCAGCAGTAGCACAGAGCAGTTCTTC; clone_size: NA; v_call: TRBV6-6; j_call: TRBJ2-1; d_call: NA
cdr3_aa: CSAQGYEQYF; cdr3_nt: TGCAGTGCTCAGGGTTACGAGCAGTACTTC; clone_size: few; v_call: TRBV29-1; j_call: TRBJ2-7; d_call: NA
cdr3_aa: CASSPLPVLFF; cdr3_nt: TGTGCCAGCAGCCCCCTCCCAGTATTGTTCTTC; clone_size: many; v_call: TRBV7-2; j_call: TRBJ2-1; d_call: NA
cdr3_aa: CASSRGRFQETQYF; cdr3_nt: TGTGCCAGCAGCCGAGGACGGTTCCAAGAGACCCAGTACTTC; clone_size: NA; v_call: TRBV7-2; j_call: TRBJ2-5; d_call: NA
cdr3_aa: CASSFLPGQREYEQYF; cdr3_nt: TGTGCCAGCAGCTTTCTCCCGGGGCAGCGGGAGTACGAGCAGTACTTC; clone_size: few; v_call: TRBV7-9; j_call: TRBJ2-7; d_call: TRBD2
cdr3_aa: CASSQDWKETQYF; cdr3_nt: TGTGCCAGCAGCCAAGACTGGAAAGAGACCCAGTACTTC; clone_size: few; v_call: TRBV3-1; j_call: TRBJ2-5; d_call: NA
cdr3_aa: CASSFYSEQDEQFF; cdr3_nt: TGTGCCAGCAGCTTCTACTCGGAGCAGGATGAGCAGTTCTTC; clone_size: few; v_call: TRBV11-2; j_call: TRBJ2-1; d_call: NA
cdr3_aa: CASTPSGGVTYEQYF; cdr3_nt: TGTGCCAGCACCCCAAGCGGGGGGGTCACCTACGAGCAGTACTTC; clone_size: NA; v_call: TRBV27; j_call: TRBJ2-7; d_call: TRBD2
cdr3_aa: CASSSLGGYYNEQFF; cdr3_nt: TGTGCCAGCAGTTCGCTAGGGGGGTACTACAATGAGCAGTTCTTC; clone_size: NA; v_call: TRBV6-5; j_call: TRBJ2-1; d_call: NA
cdr3_aa: CSVDLPEAFF; cdr3_nt: TGCAGCGTTGATTTGCCTGAAGCTTTCTTT; clone_size: many; v_call: TRBV29-1; j_call: TRBJ1-1; d_call: NA
cdr3_aa: CATSDPTSGSTDTQYF; cdr3_nt: TGTGCCACCAGTGATCCGACTAGCGGGAGCACAGATACGCAGTATTTT; clone_size: NA; v_call: TRBV24-1; j_call: TRBJ2-3; d_call: TRBD2
cdr3_aa: CASTDRLLSGANVLTF; cdr3_nt: TGTGCCAGTACGGACAGGCTACTCTCTGGGGCCAACGTCCTGACTTTC; clone_size: NA; v_call: TRBV19; j_call: TRBJ2-6; d_call: TRBD1
cdr3_aa: CASSFSTRLANYNEQFF; cdr3_nt: TGTGCCAGCAGCTTTTCCACCAGACTAGCGAATTACAATGAGCAGTTCTTC; clone_size: NA; v_call: TRBV7-9; j_call: TRBJ2-1; d_call: TRBD2
cdr3_aa: CASSEAPLAGQIF; cdr3_nt: TGTGCCAGCAGTGAAGCCCCCCTAGCGGGGCAAATCTTC; clone_size: NA; v_call: TRBV2; j_call: TRBJ2-5; d_call: TRBD2
cdr3_aa: CASSLPSFNRPDEAFF; cdr3_nt: TGTGCCAGCAGTTTACCTTCGTTCAATCGACCCGATGAAGCTTTCTTT; clone_size: many; v_call: TRBV12-3/TRBV12-4; j_call: TRBJ1-1; d_call: NA
cdr3_aa: CSVEASRRNTGELFF; cdr3_nt: TGCAGCGTTGAAGCCAGTCGGAGGAACACCGGGGAGCTGTTTTTT; clone_size: NA; v_call: TRBV29-1; j_call: TRBJ2-2; d_call: NA
cdr3_aa: CASRTRSGWGTDTQYF; cdr3_nt: TGTGCCAGCAGGACACGTAGCGGATGGGGTACAGATACGCAGTATTTT; clone_size: many; v_call: TRBV25-1; j_call: TRBJ2-3; d_call: NA
cdr3_aa: CASSPGPVYEQYF; cdr3_nt: TGCGCCAGCAGCCCGGGCCCAGTCTACGAGCAGTACTTC; clone_size: once; v_call: TRBV5-1; j_call: TRBJ2-7; d_call: NA
cdr3_aa: CASTSRQGGLYF; cdr3_nt: TGTGCCAGCACCTCCCGACAGGGTGGTTTGTACTTC; clone_size: many; v_call: TRBV12-3/TRBV12-4; j_call: TRBJ2-4; d_call: TRBD1
cdr3_aa: CASTPGPGEQFF; cdr3_nt: TGTGCCAGCACCCCGGGCCCTGGAGAGCAGTTCTTC; clone_size: NA; v_call: TRBV12-3/TRBV12-4; j_call: TRBJ2-1; d_call: NA
cdr3_aa: CASSFEGSYNEQFF; cdr3_nt: TGTGCCAGCAGCTTTGAGGGGAGCTACAATGAGCAGTTCTTC; clone_size: few; v_call: TRBV11-3; j_call: TRBJ2-1; d_call: NA
cdr3_aa: CASSEPGQTRDTQYF; cdr3_nt: TGCGCCAGCAGTGAGCCCGGACAGACACGAGATACGCAGTATTTT; clone_size: NA; v_call: TRBV10-2; j_call: TRBJ2-3; d_call: NA
cdr3_aa: CASSRGTEAYNEQFF; cdr3_nt: TGTGCCAGCAGTCGAGGGACAGAGGCCTACAATGAGCAGTTCTTC; clone_size: few; v_call: TRBV12-3/TRBV12-4; j_call: TRBJ2-1; d_call: TRBD1
cdr3_aa: CASRQMRGYSNQPQHF; cdr3_nt: TGTGCCAGCAGACAAATGCGGGGGTATAGCAATCAGCCCCAGCATTTT; clone_size: NA; v_call: TRBV27; j_call: TRBJ1-5; d_call: NA
cdr3_aa: CAISRDVNEQFF; cdr3_nt: TGTGCCATCAGTCGGGACGTCAATGAGCAGTTCTTC; clone_size: many; v_call: TRBV10-3; j_call: TRBJ2-1; d_call: NA
cdr3_aa: CASSPLAGGYEQYF; cdr3_nt: TGTGCCAGCAGCCCTCTCGCCGGGGGTTACGAGCAGTACTTC; clone_size: few; v_call: TRBV7-6; j_call: TRBJ2-7; d_call: NA
cdr3_aa: CASRTGANTGELFF; cdr3_nt: TGTGCCAGTCGGACAGGGGCGAACACCGGGGAGCTGTTTTTT; clone_size: few; v_call: TRBV19; j_call: TRBJ2-2; d_call: TRBD1
cdr3_aa: CASSSALDSKNIQYF; cdr3_nt: TGCGCCAGCAGCTCCGCCCTGGACAGCAAAAACATTCAGTACTTC; clone_size: few; v_call: TRBV5-1; j_call: TRBJ2-4; d_call: NA
cdr3_aa: CASSLDMRGTGELFF; cdr3_nt: TGTGCCAGCAGCTTAGATATGAGAGGGACCGGGGAGCTGTTTTTT; clone_size: NA; v_call: TRBV11-2; j_call: TRBJ2-2; d_call: NA
cdr3_aa: CASRERQGVSYEQYF; cdr3_nt: TGCGCCAGCAGGGAGCGACAGGGGGTCTCCTACGAGCAGTACTTC; clone_size: NA; v_call: TRBV10-2; j_call: TRBJ2-7; d_call: TRBD1
cdr3_aa: CSPRVTYNEQFF; cdr3_nt: TGCAGCCCACGGGTCACCTACAATGAGCAGTTCTTC; clone_size: many; v_call: TRBV29-1; j_call: TRBJ2-1; d_call: NA
cdr3_aa: CSVDLRPTEAFF; cdr3_nt: TGCAGCGTTGATCTACGTCCCACTGAAGCTTTCTTT; clone_size: NA; v_call: TRBV29-1; j_call: TRBJ1-1; d_call: NA
cdr3_aa: CASSLGGGQGASEQYF; cdr3_nt: TGCGCCAGCAGCTTGGGAGGCGGACAGGGGGCTTCCGAGCAGTACTTC; clone_size: few; v_call: TRBV5-1; j_call: TRBJ2-7; d_call: TRBD1
cdr3_aa: CASSQIISIEPGANVLTF; cdr3_nt: TGCGCCAGCAGCCAAATCATTTCCATAGAACCTGGGGCCAACGTCCTGACTTTC; clone_size: NA; v_call: TRBV4-3; j_call: TRBJ2-6; d_call: NA
cdr3_aa: CASSQVEQYF; cdr3_nt: TGTGCCAGCAGTCAAGTCGAGCAGTACTTC; clone_size: few; v_call: TRBV2; j_call: TRBJ2-7; d_call: NA
cdr3_aa: CASSFKGSWETQYF; cdr3_nt: TGTGCCAGCAGTTTCAAGGGGTCGTGGGAGACCCAGTACTTC; clone_size: NA; v_call: TRBV6-5; j_call: TRBJ2-5; d_call: NA
cdr3_aa: CATSRDGTAGAETQYF; cdr3_nt: TGTGCCACCAGCAGAGACGGGACAGCCGGCGCTGAGACCCAGTACTTC; clone_size: NA; v_call: TRBV15; j_call: TRBJ2-5; d_call: TRBD1
cdr3_aa: CASSGGQPLRGYTF; cdr3_nt: TGTGCCAGCAGCGGGGGACAGCCCTTAAGGGGCTACACCTTC; clone_size: NA; v_call: TRBV9; j_call: TRBJ1-2; d_call: TRBD1
cdr3_aa: CASSPSGTADTQYF; cdr3_nt: TGTGCCAGCAGTCCTAGCGGGACGGCAGATACGCAGTATTTT; clone_size: NA; v_call: TRBV28; j_call: TRBJ2-3; d_call: TRBD2
cdr3_aa: CAWGRMNTEAFF; cdr3_nt: TGTGCCTGGGGACGGATGAACACTGAAGCTTTCTTT; clone_size: NA; v_call: TRBV30; j_call: TRBJ1-1; d_call: NA
cdr3_aa: CASSLLVESDTQYF; cdr3_nt: TGTGCCAGCAGCTTACTAGTTGAGTCAGATACGCAGTATTTT; clone_size: few; v_call: TRBV7-3; j_call: TRBJ2-3; d_call: NA
cdr3_aa: CASNHRDRGNSPLHF; cdr3_nt: TGTGCCAGCAATCACCGGGACAGGGGTAATTCACCCCTCCACTTT; clone_size: few; v_call: TRBV6-2/TRBV6-3; j_call: TRBJ1-6; d_call: TRBD1
cdr3_aa: CASSLGTTTNEKLFF; cdr3_nt: TGTGCCAGCAGCCTTGGGACAACAACTAATGAAAAACTGTTTTTT; clone_size: many; v_call: TRBV7-9; j_call: TRBJ1-4; d_call: NA
cdr3_aa: CASSFLQGTYEQYF; cdr3_nt: TGTGCCAGCAGTTTTTTGCAAGGGACCTACGAGCAGTACTTC; clone_size: few; v_call: TRBV6-2/TRBV6-3; j_call: TRBJ2-7; d_call: NA
cdr3_aa: CASSTGLAGGRDEQFF; cdr3_nt: TGTGCCAGCAGCACCGGACTAGCGGGGGGGCGCGATGAGCAGTTCTTC; clone_size: NA; v_call: TRBV11-2; j_call: TRBJ2-1; d_call: TRBD2
cdr3_aa: CAIGSGGTYNEQFF; cdr3_nt: TGTGCCATCGGAAGCGGGGGGACCTACAATGAGCAGTTCTTC; clone_size: many; v_call: TRBV10-3; j_call: TRBJ2-1; d_call: TRBD2
cdr3_aa: CASSQEAYGGSSNQPQHF; cdr3_nt: TGCGCCAGCAGCCAAGAGGCTTATGGGGGATCAAGCAATCAGCCCCAGCATTTT; clone_size: NA; v_call: TRBV4-1; j_call: TRBJ1-5; d_call: NA
cdr3_aa: CSAPLRTNSYEQYF; cdr3_nt: TGCAGTGCTCCCCTGCGGACCAACTCCTACGAGCAGTACTTC; clone_size: NA; v_call: TRBV20-1; j_call: TRBJ2-7; d_call: NA
cdr3_aa: CSARRTSGGAPQETQYF; cdr3_nt: TGCAGTGCTAGACGTACTAGCGGGGGGGCCCCGCAAGAGACCCAGTACTTC; clone_size: few; v_call: TRBV20-1; j_call: TRBJ2-5; d_call: TRBD2